This TCR beta chain is from a study of blood T cell repertoires in COVID-19. Turning to the study itself: From T cells, B-cell-depleted T cells, or PBMCs came the material, which was cDNA or gDNA.

The junction had 4 bases not matched to a gene; V was cut back by 7 bases and J by 1 base. This CDR3 spans 14 amino acids. CDR1 is WNHNN, CDR2 SYGVQD, per germline (reference sequence). This table comes from immunoSEQ multiplex PCR, and its TCRdb copy is limited to in-frame clones, with some not included. The sample lists just over 300,000 clones; 86% were seen once. In terms of age and location, participants ranged from about 18 to 89 years and lived in fewer than 30 US areas. What the recovered Cohort 3 donors had was two negative PCRs, clearance, or symptom resolution. The chain links TRBV10-1 to TRBJ2-3; 8 bases match TRBD1. Sample: PBMCs or T cells enriched from blood (not recorded which). This TCR came from a man between 25 and 39 years old who had recovered from COVID-19. CDR3 loop: CASKPDRGTDTQYF. In nucleotides, the CDR3 is TGCGCCAGCAAGCCGGACAGGGGCACAGATACGCAGTATTTT.